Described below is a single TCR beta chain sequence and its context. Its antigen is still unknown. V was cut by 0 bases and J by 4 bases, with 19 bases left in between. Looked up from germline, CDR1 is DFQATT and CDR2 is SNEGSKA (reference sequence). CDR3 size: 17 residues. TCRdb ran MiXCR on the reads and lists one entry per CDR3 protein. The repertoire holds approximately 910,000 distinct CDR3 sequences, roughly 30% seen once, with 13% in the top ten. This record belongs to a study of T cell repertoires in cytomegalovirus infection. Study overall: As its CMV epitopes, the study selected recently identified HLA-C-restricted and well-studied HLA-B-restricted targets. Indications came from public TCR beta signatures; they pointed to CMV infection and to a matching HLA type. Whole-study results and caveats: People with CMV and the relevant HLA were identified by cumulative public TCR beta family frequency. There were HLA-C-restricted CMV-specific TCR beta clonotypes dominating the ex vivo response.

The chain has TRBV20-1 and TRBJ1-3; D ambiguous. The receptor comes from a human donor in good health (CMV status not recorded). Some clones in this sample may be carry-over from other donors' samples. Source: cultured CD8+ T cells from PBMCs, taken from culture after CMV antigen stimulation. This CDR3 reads CSARDGYSMRSGNTIYF. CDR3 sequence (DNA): TGCAGTGCTAGAGATGGATATAGCATGCGGTCCGGAAACACCATATATTTT.